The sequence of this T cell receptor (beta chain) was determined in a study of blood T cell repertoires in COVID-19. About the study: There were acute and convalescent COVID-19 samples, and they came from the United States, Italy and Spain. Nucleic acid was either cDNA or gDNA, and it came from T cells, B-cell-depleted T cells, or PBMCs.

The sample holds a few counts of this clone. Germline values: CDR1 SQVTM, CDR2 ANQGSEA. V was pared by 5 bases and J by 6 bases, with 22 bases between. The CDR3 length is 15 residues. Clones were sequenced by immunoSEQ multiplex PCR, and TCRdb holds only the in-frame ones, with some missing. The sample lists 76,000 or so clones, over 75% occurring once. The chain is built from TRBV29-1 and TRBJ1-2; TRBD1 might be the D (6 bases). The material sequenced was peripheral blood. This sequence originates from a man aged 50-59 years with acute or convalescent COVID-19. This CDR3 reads CSVQGGGRGADGYTF. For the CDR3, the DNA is TGCAGCGTTCAAGGGGGTGGCCGGGGTGCTGATGGCTACACCTTC.